This T cell receptor (beta chain) was profiled in a study of breast tumors, draining lymph nodes, adjacent tissues. Findings and limits, study-wide: Luminal-like breast cancer showed significantly greater tumor-nontumor repertoire similarity than basal-like breast cancer did. Tumors had less TCR diversity than lymph nodes, more than nontumor tissue. Most tumor T cells seemingly derive from lymph node, then expand in tumor.

Points on this clonotype: No antigen is known for it. Sequence at one end of the junction differs from germline and may be a read error.

CDR1 is ENHRY and CDR2 is SYGVKD in the germline V gene. The CDR3 is made up of 14 amino acids. TCRdb reprocessed the multiplex PCR reads with MiXCR, giving one entry per CDR3 protein. The table includes 15,000 or so distinct CDR3 sequences, roughly 50% detected once. The chain has TRBV10-3 and TRBJ2-3; 7 nucleotides agree with TRBD2. Sequenced: tumor-adjacent breast tissue. The clonotype was recovered from a female donor with breast cancer. Some clones in this sample may be carry-over from other donors' samples. The CDR3 loop is CATSRAGSSDTQYF. In DNA form, the CDR3 reads TGTGCCACCAGTCGAGCGGGAAGCTCAGATACGCAGTATTTT.